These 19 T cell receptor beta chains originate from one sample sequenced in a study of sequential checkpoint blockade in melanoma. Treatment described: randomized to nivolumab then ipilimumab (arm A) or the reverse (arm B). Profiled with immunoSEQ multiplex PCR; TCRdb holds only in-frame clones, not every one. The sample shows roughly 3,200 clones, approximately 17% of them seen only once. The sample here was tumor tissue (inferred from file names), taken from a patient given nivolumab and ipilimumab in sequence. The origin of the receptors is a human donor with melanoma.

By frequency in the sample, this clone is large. The CDR3, as DNA: TGCGCCAGCAGTGAGACGGGGGCAGGTACTGAAGCTTTCTTT. It encodes CASSETGAGTEAFF. This sequence joins TRBV10-2 and TRBJ1-1; perhaps TRBD1 as D (6 bases). The CDR3 length is 14 residues. Germline values: CDR1 WSHSY, CDR2 SAAADI. Trimming removed 2 bases at V and 5 bases at J, with 12 bases between.

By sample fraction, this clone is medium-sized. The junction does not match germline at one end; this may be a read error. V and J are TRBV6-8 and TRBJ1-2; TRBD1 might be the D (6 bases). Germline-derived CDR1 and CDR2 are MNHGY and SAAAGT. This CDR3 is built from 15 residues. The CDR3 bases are TGTGCCAGCAGTGACTCGAGCACAGGGCCCTATGGCTACACCTTC. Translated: CASSDSSTGPYGYTF.

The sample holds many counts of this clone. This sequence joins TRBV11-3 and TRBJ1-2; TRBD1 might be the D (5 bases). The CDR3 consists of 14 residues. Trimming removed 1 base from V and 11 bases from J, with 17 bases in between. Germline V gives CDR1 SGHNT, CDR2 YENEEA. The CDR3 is CASSLGEGTRRYTF. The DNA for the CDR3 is TGTGCCAGCAGCTTAGGGGAGGGGACTCGCCGGTACACCTTC.

CDR3 sequence reads: CASSMDSPSGANVLTF. The CDR3 DNA sequence: TGTGCCAGTAGTATGGACTCGCCCTCTGGGGCCAACGTCCTGACTTTC. This chain joins TRBV19 and TRBJ2-6; possible D gene TRBD2, 5 bases. The CDR3 consists of 16 residues. Germline assignment: CDR1 LNHDA and CDR2 SQIVND (reference sequence). V was shortened by 3 bases and J by 0 bases, with 9 bases between the two germline ends.

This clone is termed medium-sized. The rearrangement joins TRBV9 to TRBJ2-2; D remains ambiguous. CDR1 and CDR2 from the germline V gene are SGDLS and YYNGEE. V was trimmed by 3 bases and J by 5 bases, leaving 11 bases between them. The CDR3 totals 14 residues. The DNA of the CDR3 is TGTGCCAGCAGCGCCTCGACGTTTACCGGGGAGCTGTTTTTT. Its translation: CASSASTFTGELFF.

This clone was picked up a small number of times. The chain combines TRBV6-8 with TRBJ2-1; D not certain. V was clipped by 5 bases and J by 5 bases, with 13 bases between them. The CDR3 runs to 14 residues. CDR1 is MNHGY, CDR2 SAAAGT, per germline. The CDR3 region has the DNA TGTGCCAGCAGTATCTGGACCGGGCACAATGAGCAGTTCTTC. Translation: CASSIWTGHNEQFF.

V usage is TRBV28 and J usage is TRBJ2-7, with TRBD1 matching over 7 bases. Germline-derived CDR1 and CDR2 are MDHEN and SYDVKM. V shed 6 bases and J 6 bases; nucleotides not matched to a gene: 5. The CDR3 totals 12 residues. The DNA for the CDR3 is TGTGCCAGCAGAACTTCAGGGGGCGAGCAGTACGTC. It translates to CASRTSGGEQYV.

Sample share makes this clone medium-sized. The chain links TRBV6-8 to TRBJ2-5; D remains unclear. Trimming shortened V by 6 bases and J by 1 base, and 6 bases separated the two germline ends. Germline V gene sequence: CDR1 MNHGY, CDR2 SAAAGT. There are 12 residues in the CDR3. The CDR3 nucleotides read TGTGCCAGCAGAGACCCCCAAGAGACCCAGTACTTC. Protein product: CASRDPQETQYF.

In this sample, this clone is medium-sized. The CDR3 nucleotides are TGTGCCAGCAGCGCAGGGGCGGTTGGGCAGCCCCAGCATTTT. Translated, it gives CASSAGAVGQPQHF. V is TRBV11-3 and J is TRBJ1-5; a possible D gene is TRBD1 (6 bases). Per germline, CDR1 SGHNT and CDR2 YENEEA. The CDR3 totals 14 residues. V was pared by 5 bases and J by 7 bases, with 15 bases between.

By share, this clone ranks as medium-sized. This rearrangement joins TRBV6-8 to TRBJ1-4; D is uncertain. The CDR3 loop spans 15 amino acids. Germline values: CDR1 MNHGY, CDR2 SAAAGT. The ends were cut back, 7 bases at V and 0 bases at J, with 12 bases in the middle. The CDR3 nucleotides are TGTGCCAGCAAGGTTCAAGATTCAACTAATGAAAAACTGTTTTTT. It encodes CASKVQDSTNEKLFF.

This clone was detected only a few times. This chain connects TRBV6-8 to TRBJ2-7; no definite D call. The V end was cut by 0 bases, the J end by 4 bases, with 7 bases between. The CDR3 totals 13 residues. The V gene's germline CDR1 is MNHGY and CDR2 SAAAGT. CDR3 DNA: TGTGCCAGCAGTTACTCGCCAGAGTACGAGCAGTACGTC. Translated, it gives CASSYSPEYEQYV.

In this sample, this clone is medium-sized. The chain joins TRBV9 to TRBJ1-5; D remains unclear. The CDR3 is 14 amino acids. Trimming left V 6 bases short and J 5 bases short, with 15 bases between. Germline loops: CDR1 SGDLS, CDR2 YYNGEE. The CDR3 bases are TGTGCCAGCAACATGGGAGGTCCGGATCAGCCCCAGCATTTT. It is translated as CASNMGGPDQPQHF. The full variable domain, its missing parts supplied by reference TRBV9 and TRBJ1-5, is DSGVTQTPKHLITATGQRVTLRCSPRSGDLSVYWYQQSLDQGLQFLIQYYNGEERAKGNILERFSAQQFPDLHSELNLSSLELGDSALYFCASNMGGPDQPQHFGDGTRLSIL.

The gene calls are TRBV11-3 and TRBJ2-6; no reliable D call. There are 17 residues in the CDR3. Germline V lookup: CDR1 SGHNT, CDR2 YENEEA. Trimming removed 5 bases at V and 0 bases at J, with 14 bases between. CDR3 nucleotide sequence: TGTGCCAGCAGCCCCGAGCCAGCCCTCTCTGGGGCCAACGTCCTGACTTTC. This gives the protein CASSPEPALSGANVLTF.

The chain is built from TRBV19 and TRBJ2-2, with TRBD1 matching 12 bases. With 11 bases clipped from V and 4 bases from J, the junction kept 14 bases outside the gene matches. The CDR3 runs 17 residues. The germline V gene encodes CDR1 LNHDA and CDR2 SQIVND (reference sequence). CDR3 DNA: TGTGCCTCCCGGGGGACAGGGGGCCTCAGGGGCACCGGGGAGCTGTTTTTT. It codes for CASRGTGGLRGTGELFF.

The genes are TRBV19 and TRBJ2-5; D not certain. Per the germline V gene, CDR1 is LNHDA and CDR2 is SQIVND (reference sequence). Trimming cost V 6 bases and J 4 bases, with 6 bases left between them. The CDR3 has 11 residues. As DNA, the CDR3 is TGTGCCAGTAGGCTAGGAGAGACCCAGTACTTC. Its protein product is CASRLGETQYF.

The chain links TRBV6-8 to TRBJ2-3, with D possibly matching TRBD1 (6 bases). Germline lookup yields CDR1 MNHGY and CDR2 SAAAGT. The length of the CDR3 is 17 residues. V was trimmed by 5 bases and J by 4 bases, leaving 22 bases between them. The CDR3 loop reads CASSAGIGGEYSDTQYF. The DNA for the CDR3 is TGTGCCAGCAGTGCAGGGATTGGGGGCGAATATTCAGATACGCAGTATTTT.

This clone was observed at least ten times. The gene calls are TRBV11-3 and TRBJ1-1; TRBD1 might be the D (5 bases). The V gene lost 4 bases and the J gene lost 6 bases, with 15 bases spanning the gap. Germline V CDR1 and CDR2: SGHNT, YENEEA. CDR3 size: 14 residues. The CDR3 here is CASSWGPLSPEAFF. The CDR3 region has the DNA TGTGCCAGCAGCTGGGGACCCTTGAGTCCTGAAGCTTTCTTT.

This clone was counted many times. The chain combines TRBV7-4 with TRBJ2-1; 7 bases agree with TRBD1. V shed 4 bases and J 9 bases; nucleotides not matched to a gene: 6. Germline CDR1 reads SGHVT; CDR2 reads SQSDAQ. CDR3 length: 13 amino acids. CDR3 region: CASSYQRQGEQFF. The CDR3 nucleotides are TGTGCCAGCAGCTATCAAAGACAGGGTGAGCAGTTCTTC.

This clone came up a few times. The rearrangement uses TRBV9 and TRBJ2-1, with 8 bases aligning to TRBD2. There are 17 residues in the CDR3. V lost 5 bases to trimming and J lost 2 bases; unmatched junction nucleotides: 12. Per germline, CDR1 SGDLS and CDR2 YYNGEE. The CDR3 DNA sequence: TGTGCCAGCAGAGCCTCATCGGGACTAGAGACCTACAATGAGCAGTTCTTC. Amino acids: CASRASSGLETYNEQFF.